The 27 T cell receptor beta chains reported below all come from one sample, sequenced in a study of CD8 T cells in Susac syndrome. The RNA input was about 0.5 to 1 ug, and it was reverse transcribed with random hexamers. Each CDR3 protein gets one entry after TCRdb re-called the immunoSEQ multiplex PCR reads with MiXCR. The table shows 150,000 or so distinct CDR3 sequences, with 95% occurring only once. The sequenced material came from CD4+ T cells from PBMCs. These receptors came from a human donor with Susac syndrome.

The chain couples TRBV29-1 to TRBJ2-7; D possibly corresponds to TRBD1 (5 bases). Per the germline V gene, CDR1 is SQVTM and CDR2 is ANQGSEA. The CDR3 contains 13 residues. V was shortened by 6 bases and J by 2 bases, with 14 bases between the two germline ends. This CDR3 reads CSVPSDTAYEQYF. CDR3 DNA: TGCAGCGTGCCCTCGGACACAGCCTACGAGCAGTACTTC.

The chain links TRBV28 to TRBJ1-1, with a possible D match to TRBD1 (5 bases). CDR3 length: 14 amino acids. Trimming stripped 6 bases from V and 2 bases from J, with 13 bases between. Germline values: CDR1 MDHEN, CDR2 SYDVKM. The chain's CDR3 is CASRPGAGNTEAFF. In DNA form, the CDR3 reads TGTGCCAGCAGACCCGGGGCCGGTAACACTGAAGCTTTCTTT.

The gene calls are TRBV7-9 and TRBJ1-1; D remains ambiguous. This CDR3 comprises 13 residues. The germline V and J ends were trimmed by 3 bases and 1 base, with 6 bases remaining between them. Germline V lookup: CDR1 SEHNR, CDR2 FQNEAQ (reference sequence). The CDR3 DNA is TGTGCCAGCAGCTTCAGAGGGAACACTGAAGCTTTCTTT. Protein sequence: CASSFRGNTEAFF.

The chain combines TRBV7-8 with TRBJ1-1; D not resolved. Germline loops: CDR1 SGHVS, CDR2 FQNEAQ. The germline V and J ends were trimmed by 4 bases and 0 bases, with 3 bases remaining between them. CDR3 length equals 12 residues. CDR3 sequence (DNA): TGTGCCAGCAGCTCTATGAACACTGAAGCTTTCTTT. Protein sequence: CASSSMNTEAFF.

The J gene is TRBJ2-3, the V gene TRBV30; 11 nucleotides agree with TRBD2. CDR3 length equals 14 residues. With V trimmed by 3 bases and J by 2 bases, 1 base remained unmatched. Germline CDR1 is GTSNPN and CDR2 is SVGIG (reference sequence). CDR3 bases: TGTGCCTGGAGACTAGCGGGGGCCACAGATACGCAGTATTTT. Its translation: CAWRLAGATDTQYF.

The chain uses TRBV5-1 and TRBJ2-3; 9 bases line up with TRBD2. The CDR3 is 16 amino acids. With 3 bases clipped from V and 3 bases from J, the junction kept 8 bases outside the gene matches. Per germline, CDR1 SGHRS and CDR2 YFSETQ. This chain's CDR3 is CASSSGLAGKTDTQYF. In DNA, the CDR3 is TGCGCCAGCAGCTCTGGCCTAGCGGGGAAAACAGATACGCAGTATTTT.

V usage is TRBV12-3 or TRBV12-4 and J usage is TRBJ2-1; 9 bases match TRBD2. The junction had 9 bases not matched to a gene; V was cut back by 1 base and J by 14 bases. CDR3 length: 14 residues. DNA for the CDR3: TGTGCCAGCAGTTTAGAATACCTAGCGGGACGGAAGTTCTTC. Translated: CASSLEYLAGRKFF.

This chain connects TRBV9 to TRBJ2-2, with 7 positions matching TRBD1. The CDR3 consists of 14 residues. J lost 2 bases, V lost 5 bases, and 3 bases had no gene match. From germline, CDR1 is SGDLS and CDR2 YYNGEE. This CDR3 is CASRDRRNTGELFF. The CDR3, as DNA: TGTGCCAGCAGGGACAGGCGAAACACCGGGGAGCTGTTTTTT.

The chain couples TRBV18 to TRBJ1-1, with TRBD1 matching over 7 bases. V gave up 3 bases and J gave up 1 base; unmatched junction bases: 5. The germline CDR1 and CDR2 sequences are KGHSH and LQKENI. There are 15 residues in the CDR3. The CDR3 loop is CASSPGNRGNTEAFF. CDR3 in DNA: TGTGCCAGCTCACCCGGAAACAGGGGGAACACTGAAGCTTTCTTT.

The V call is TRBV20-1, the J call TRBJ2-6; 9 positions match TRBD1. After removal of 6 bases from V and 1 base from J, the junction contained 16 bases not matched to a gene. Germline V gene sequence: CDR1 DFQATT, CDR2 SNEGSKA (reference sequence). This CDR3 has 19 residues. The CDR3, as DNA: TGCAGTGCACCCGCCGTTCCGGGACAGGGAGGGTCTGGGGCCAACGTCCTGACTTTC. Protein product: CSAPAVPGQGGSGANVLTF.

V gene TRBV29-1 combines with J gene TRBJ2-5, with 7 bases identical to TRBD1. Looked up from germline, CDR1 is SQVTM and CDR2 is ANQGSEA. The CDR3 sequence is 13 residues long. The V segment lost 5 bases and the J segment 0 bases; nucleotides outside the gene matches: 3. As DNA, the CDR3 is TGCAGCGTTAGCGACAGGGACCAAGAGACCCAGTACTTC. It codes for CSVSDRDQETQYF.

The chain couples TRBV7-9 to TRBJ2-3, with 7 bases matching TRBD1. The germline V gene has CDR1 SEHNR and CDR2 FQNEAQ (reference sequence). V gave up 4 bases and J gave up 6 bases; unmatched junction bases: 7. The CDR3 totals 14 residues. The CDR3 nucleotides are TGTGCCAGCAGCTCGAAGGGGGCGTCGGATACGCAGTATTTT. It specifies CASSSKGASDTQYF. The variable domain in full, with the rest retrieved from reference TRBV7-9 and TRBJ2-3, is DTGVSQNPRHKITKRGQNVTFRCDPISEHNRLYWYRQTLGQGPEFLTYFQNEAQLEKSRLLSDRFSAERPKGSFSTLEIQRTEQGDSAMYLCASSSKGASDTQYFGPGTRLTVL.

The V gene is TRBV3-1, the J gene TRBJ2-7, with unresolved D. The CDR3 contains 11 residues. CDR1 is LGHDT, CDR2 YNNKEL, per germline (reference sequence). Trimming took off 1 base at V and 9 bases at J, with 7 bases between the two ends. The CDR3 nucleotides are TGTGCCAGCAGCCAAGCCGACTGGCAGTACTTC. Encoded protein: CASSQADWQYF.

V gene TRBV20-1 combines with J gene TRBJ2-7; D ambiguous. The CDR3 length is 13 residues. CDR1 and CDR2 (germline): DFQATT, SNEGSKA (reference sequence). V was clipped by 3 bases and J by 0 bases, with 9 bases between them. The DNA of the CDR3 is TGCAGTGCTAGGGCCTCCTCCTCCTACGAGCAGTACTTC. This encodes CSARASSSYEQYF.

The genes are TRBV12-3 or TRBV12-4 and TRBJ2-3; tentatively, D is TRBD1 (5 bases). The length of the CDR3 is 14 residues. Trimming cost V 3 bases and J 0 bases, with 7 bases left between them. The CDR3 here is CASSLGPSTDTQYF. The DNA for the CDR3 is TGTGCCAGCAGTTTGGGGCCAAGCACAGATACGCAGTATTTT.

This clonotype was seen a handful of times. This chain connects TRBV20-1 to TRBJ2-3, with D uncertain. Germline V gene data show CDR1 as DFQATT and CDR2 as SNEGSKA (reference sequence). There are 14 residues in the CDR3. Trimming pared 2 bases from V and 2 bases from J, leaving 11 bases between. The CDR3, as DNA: TGCAGTGCTAGATGGCCTTATTCCACAGATACGCAGTATTTT. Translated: CSARWPYSTDTQYF.

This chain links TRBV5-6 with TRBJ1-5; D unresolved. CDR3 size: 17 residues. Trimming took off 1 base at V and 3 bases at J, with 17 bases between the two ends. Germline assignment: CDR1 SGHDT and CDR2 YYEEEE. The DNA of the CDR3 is TGTGCCAGCAGCTTGTTCGATCCCGCTACGTACAATCAGCCCCAGCATTTT. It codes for CASSLFDPATYNQPQHF.

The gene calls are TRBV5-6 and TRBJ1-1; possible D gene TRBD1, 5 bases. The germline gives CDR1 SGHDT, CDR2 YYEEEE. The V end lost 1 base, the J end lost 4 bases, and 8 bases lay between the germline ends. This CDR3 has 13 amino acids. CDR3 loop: CASSLSGGTEAFF. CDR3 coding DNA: TGTGCCAGCAGCTTGTCCGGGGGCACTGAAGCTTTCTTT.

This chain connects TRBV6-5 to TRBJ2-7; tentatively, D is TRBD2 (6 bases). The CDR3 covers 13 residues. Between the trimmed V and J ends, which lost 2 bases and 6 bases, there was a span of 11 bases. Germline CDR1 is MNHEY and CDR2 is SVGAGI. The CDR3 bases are TGTGCCAGCAGTTACCCCCAGGGAGGCGAGCAGTACTTC. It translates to CASSYPQGGEQYF.

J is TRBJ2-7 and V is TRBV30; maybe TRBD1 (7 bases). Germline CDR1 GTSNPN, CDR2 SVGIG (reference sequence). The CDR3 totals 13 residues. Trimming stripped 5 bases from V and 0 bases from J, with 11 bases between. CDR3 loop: CAWVRDSSYEQYF. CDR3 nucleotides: TGTGCCTGGGTGCGGGACAGCTCCTACGAGCAGTACTTC.

CDR3 protein: CSVRRGTAEAYEQYF. As DNA, the CDR3 is TGCAGCGTCCGCAGGGGAACGGCGGAAGCCTACGAGCAGTACTTC. The rearrangement joins TRBV29-1 to TRBJ2-7; TRBD1 might be the D (6 bases). The CDR3 is 15 residues long. Trimming shortened V by 6 bases and J by 2 bases, and 20 bases separated the two germline ends. In germline, CDR1 is SQVTM, CDR2 ANQGSEA.

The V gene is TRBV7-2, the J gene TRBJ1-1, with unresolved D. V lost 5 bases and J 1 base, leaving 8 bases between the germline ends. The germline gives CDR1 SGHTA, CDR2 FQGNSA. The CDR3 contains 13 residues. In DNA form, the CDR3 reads TGTGCCAGCAGCCCTCAAACGAACACTGAAGCTTTCTTT. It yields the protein CASSPQTNTEAFF. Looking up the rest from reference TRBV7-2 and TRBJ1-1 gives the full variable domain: GAGVSQSPSNKVTEKGKDVELRCDPISGHTALYWYRQSLGQGLEFLIYFQGNSAPDKSGLPSDRFSAERTGGSVSTLTIQRTQQEDSAVYLCASSPQTNTEAFFGQGTRLTVV.

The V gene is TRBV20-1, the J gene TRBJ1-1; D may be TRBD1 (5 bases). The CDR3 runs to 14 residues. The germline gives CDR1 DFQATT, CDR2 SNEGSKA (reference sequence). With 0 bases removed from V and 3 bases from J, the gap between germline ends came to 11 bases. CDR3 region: CSARDPQGHTEAFF. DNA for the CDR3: TGCAGTGCTAGAGATCCGCAGGGACACACTGAAGCTTTCTTT.

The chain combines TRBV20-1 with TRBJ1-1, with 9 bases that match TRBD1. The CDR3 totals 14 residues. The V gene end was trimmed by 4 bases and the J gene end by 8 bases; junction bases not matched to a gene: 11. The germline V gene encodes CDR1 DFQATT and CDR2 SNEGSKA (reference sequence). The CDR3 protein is CSATGTGNTAEAFF. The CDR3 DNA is TGCAGTGCTACAGGGACAGGGAATACGGCCGAAGCTTTCTTT.

This CDR3 reads CAWGWTGELFF. Written as DNA, the CDR3 is TGTGCCTGGGGGTGGACCGGGGAGCTGTTTTTT. J is TRBJ2-2 and V is TRBV30; D unresolved. Germline V gives CDR1 GTSNPN, CDR2 SVGIG (reference sequence). The V and J ends lost 5 bases and 5 bases respectively, with 6 bases between them. The CDR3 runs to 11 residues.

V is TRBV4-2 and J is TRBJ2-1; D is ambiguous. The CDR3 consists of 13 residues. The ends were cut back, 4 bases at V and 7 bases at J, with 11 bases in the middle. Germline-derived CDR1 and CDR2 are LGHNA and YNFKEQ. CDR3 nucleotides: TGTGCCAGCAGCCCCCGCGAGAGGAATGAGCAGTTCTTC. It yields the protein CASSPRERNEQFF.

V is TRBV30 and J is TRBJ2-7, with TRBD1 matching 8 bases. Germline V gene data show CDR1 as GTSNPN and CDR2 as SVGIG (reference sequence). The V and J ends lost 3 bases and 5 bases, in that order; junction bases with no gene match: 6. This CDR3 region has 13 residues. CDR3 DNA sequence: TGTGCCTGGAGCCCAGGGACAGGAGACGAGCAGTACTTC. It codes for CAWSPGTGDEQYF.